Sequencing of this TCR beta chain was carried out in a study of blood T cell repertoires in COVID-19. The CDR3 is 13 amino acids. Between the trimmed V and J ends, which lost 7 bases and 6 bases, there was a span of 16 bases. CDR1 and CDR2 from the germline V gene are MNHEY and SVGAGI. This table comes from immunoSEQ multiplex PCR, and its TCRdb copy is limited to in-frame clones, with some not included. The table has 30,000 to 40,000 clones, 70% to 90% seen once. The chain joins TRBV6-5 to TRBJ2-7, with a tentative D call TRBD2 (5 bases). The sequencing input was peripheral blood. This clonotype was sampled from a man aged 45-65 years with active COVID-19. CDR3 coding DNA: TGTGCCAGCACCTTCGGGATTCTCGGCGAGCAGTACTTC. This gives the protein CASTFGILGEQYF.